This T cell receptor beta chain was captured in a study of T cells expressing NK-cell markers. Looking at the study overall: Most of the eight sequenced donors were HCMV-seropositive; one was seronegative.

The CDR3 is 13 amino acids. Looked up from germline, CDR1 is SGHRS and CDR2 is YFSETQ. For each CDR3 protein, TCRdb gives one entry from its re-call of the 5' RACE reads, without DNA. The sample spans about 410,000 distinct CDR3 sequences; the ten largest clones claim around a tenth. The sample was blood T cells: a sorted CD56 or NKG2C T cell subset, CD4+ or CD8+ T cells, or bulk PBMC T cells (not recorded which). This sequence originates from a woman aged 45-60 years in good health. The chain links TRBV5-1 to TRBJ1-2; the D call of TRBD1 rests on TCRdb alone, since no DNA is present to check it. CDR3 loop: CASSRDREAGYTF.